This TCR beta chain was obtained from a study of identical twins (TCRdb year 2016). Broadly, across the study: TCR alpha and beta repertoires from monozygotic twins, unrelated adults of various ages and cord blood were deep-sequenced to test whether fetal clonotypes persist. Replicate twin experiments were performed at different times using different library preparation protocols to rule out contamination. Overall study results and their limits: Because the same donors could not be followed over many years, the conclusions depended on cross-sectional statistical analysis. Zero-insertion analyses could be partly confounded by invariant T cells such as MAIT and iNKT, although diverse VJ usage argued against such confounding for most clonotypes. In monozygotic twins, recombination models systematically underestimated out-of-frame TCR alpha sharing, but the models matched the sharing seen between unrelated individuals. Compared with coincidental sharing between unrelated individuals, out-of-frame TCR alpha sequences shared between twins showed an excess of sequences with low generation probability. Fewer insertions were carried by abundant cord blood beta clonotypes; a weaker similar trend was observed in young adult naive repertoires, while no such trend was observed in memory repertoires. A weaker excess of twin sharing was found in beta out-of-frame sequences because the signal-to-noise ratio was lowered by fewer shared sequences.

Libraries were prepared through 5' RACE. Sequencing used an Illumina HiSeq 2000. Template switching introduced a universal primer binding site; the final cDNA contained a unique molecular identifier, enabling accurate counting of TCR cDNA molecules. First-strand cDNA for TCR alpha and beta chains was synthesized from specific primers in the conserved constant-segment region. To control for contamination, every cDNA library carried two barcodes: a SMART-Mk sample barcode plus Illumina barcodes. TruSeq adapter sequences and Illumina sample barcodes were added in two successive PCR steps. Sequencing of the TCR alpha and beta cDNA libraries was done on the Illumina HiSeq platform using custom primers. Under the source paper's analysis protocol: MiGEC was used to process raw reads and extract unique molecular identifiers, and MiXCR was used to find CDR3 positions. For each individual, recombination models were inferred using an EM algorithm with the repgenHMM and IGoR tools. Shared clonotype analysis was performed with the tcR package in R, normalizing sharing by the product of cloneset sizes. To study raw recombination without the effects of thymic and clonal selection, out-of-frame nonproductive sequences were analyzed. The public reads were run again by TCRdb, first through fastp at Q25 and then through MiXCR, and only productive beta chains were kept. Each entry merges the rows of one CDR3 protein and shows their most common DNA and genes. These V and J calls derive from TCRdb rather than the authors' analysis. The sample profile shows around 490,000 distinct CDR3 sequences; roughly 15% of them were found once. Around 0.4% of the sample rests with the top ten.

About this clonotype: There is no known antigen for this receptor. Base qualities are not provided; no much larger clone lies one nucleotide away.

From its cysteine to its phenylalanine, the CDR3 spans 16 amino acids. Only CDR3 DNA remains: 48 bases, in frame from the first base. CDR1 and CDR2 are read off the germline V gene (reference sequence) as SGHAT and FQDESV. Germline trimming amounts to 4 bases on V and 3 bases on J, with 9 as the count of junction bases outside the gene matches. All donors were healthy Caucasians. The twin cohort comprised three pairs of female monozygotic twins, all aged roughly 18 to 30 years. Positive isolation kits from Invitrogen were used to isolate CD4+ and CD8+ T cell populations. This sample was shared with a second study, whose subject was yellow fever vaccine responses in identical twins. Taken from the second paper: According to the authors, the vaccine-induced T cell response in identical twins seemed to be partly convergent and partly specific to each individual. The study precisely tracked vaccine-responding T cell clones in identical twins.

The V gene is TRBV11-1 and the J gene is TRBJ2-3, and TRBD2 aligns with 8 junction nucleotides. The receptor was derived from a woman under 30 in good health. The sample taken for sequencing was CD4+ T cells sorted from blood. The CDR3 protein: CASSSASGGLTDTQYF. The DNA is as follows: TGTGCCAGCAGCTCCGCTTCGGGGGGGCTAACAGATACGCAGTATTTT.